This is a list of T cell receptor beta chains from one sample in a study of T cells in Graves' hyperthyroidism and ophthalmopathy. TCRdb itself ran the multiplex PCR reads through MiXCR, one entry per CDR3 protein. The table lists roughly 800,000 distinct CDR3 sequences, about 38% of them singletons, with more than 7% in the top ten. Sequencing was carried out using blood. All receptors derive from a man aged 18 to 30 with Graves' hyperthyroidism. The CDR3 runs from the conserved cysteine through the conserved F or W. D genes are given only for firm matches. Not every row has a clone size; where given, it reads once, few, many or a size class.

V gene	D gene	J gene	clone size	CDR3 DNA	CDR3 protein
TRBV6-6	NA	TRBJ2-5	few	TGTGCCAGCACCTCAGGAGGGGGAGAGACCCAGTACTTC	CASTSGGGETQYF
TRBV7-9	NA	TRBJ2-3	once	TGTGCCAGCAGCTCAGTCGTCGCAGATACGCAGTATTTT	CASSSVVADTQYF
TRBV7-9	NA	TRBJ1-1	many	TGTGCCAGCAGACCACAGGACCCAGAAGCTTTCTTT	CASRPQDPEAFF
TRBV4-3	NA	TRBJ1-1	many	TGCGCCAGCAGCCAAGACACAGCGAACACTGAAGCTTTCTTT	CASSQDTANTEAFF
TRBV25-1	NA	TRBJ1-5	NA	TGTGCCACGGGGGAGTATCAGCCCCAGCATTTT	CATGEYQPQHF
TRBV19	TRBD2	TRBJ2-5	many	TGTGCCAGCAAGGGAGGGGAGACCCAGTACTTC	CASKGGETQYF
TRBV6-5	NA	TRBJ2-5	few	TGTGCCAGCAGACCTCTGTGGGGTGGCGAGACCCAGTACTTC	CASRPLWGGETQYF
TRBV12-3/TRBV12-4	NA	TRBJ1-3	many	TGTGCCAGCAGTTGGCTCTCTGGAAACACCATATATTTT	CASSWLSGNTIYF
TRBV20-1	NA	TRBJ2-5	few	TGCAGTGCAGAACCCACCCGGGACCGAGAGACCCAGTACTTC	CSAEPTRDRETQYF
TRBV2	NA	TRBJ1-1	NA	TGTGCCACCACGCAGGGGAACACTGAAGCTTTCTTT	CATTQGNTEAFF
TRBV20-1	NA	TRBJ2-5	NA	TGCAGTGCTAGAATTATCAGAGAGGCGGAGACCCAGTACTTC	CSARIIREAETQYF
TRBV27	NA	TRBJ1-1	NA	TGTGCCAGCTGTGGACTGGCGAACACTGAAGCTTTCTTT	CASCGLANTEAFF
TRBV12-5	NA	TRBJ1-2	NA	TGTGCTAGTGGTTTGGGGGATGGCTACACCTTC	CASGLGDGYTF
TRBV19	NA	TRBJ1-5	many	TGTGCCAGTAGTATAATGGATTATGCGAATCAGCCCCAGCATTTT	CASSIMDYANQPQHF
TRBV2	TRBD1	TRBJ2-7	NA	TGCGCCAGCAGCCCCCGGGACAGGGTAGATGAGCAGTACTTC	CASSPRDRVDEQYF
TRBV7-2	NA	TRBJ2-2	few	TGTGCCAGCAGCTTGAGGCAGGGATGGGACACCGGGGAGCTGTTTTTT	CASSLRQGWDTGELFF
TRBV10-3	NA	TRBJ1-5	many	TGTGCCATCAGTGAGCGATCGGGGCGCGTTCAGCCCCAGCATTTT	CAISERSGRVQPQHF
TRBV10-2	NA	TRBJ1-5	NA	TGTGCCAGCAGTTACTCGAGCTGGAGGGGATTGGGGACCCAGCATTTT	CASSYSSWRGLGTQHF
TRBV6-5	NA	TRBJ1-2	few	TGTGCCAGCGGCGGCCAACTTGGCTACACCTTC	CASGGQLGYTF
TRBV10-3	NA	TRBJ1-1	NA	TGTGCCATCAGAGCGAGCGGCCTCGGGCAGGACGACACTGAAGCTTTCTTT	CAIRASGLGQDDTEAFF
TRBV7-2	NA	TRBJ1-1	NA	TGTGCCAGCAGCTTCCAGACAGGTATTAGCACTGAAGCTTTCTTT	CASSFQTGISTEAFF
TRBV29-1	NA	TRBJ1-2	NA	TGCAGCGCCCCCAGGGGAGGGGTGGGCTACACCTTC	CSAPRGGVGYTF
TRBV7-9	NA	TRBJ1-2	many	TGTGCCAGCAGCTTGCCCCTCGAAAAGGGCTACACCTTC	CASSLPLEKGYTF
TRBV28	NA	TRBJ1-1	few	TGTGCCAGCATTGAGGCCAGTCACACTGAAGCTTTCTTT	CASIEASHTEAFF
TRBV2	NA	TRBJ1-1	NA	TGTGCCAGCCTTGGGACCGCCCGGGAGGCTTTCTTT	CASLGTAREAFF
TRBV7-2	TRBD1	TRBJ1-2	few	TGTGCCAGCAGCTTACAACCAGGGGGCTCCCCTGGCTACACCTTC	CASSLQPGGSPGYTF
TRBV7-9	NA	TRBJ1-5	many	TGTGCCAGCAGCTCGGGACCGCGGCCCCAGCATTTT	CASSSGPRPQHF
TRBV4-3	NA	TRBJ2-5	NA	TGCGCCAGCAGCCAAGAAGGGGTATCAGGAGAGACCCAGTACTTC	CASSQEGVSGETQYF
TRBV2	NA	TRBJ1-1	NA	TGTGCCAGCAGACATCGGACTGAAGCTTTCTTT	CASRHRTEAFF
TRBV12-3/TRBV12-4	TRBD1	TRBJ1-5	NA	TGTGCCAGCAATCAGGGGGTGGGCCAGCCCCAGCATTTT	CASNQGVGQPQHF
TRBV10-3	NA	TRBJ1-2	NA	TGTGCCATCAGTGAGTCCGCCGGGTACGACTATGGCTACACCTTC	CAISESAGYDYGYTF
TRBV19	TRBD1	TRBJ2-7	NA	TGTGCCAGTAGTATCTTTTTGGGACAGGCACCCTACGAGCAGTACTTC	CASSIFLGQAPYEQYF
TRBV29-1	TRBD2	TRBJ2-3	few	TGCAGCGTTGTGACTAGCGGGAGGGAGGTTGATACGCAGTATTTT	CSVVTSGREVDTQYF
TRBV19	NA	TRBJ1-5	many	TGTGCCAGTGCTTATAGCAATCAGCCCCAGCATTTT	CASAYSNQPQHF
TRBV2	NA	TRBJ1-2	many	TGTGCCAGCAGTGAGCCAACAGGCTATGGCTACACCTTC	CASSEPTGYGYTF
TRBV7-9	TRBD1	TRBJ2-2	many	TGTGCCAGCAGCTCGACAGGGGGCAACACCGGGGAGCTGTTTTTT	CASSSTGGNTGELFF
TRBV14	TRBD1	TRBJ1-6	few	TGTGCCAGCGGGAAGGGACAGGATAATTCACCCCTCCACTTT	CASGKGQDNSPLHF
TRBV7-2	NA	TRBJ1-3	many	TGTGCCAGCAGCGGGTACTCTGGAAACACCATATATTTT	CASSGYSGNTIYF
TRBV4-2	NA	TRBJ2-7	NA	TGTGCCAGCAGCCAAGCAGGACCGGCATACGAGCAGTACTTC	CASSQAGPAYEQYF
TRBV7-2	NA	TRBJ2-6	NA	TGTGCCAGCATCCCCTTCACAGGATCCGGGGCCAACGTCCTGACTTTC	CASIPFTGSGANVLTF
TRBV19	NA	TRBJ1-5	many	TGTGCCAGTAGTAATGTGGGGTACCAGCCCCAGCATTTT	CASSNVGYQPQHF
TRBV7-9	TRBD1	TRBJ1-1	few	TGTGCCAGCAGCGACACAGGGGTTTGGAACACTGAAGCTTTCTTT	CASSDTGVWNTEAFF
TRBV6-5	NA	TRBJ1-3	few	TGTGCCAGCAGTGAACGGTTCTCTGGAAACACCATATATTTT	CASSERFSGNTIYF
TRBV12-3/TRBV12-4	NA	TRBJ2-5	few	TGTGCCAGCAGTCCCAGACGGGGGACTCAAGAGACCCAGTACTTC	CASSPRRGTQETQYF
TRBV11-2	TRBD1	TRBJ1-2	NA	TGTGCCAGCAGCACCTACAGGGGGCACTATCTTAACTATGGCTACACCTTC	CASSTYRGHYLNYGYTF
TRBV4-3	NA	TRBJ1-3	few	TGCGCCAGCAGCCGCGGCCTTAGCTCTGGAAACACCATATATTTT	CASSRGLSSGNTIYF
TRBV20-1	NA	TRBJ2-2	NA	TGCAGTGCTAGAGGCCGAGAGAACACCGGGGAGCTGTTTTTT	CSARGRENTGELFF
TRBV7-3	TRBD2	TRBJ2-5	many	TGTGCCAGCAGCCCCGACGGTGCGGGAGGGGGTGAGACCCAGTACTTC	CASSPDGAGGGETQYF
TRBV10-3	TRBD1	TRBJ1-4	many	TGTGCCATCAGAGCAGGACAGGAAGAGGAAAAACTGTTTTTT	CAIRAGQEEEKLFF
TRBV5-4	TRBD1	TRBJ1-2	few	TGTGCCAGCAGCCTCGCCTCGGGACAGGGGACGGGCGGCTACACCTTC	CASSLASGQGTGGYTF
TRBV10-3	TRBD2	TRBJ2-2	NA	TGTGCCATCAGTGAGTCGGGGACTAGCGCCGGGGAGCTGTTTTTT	CAISESGTSAGELFF
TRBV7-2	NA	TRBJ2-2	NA	TGTGCCAGCAACCAATGGGGCCGGGGGACCGGGGAGCTGTTTTTT	CASNQWGRGTGELFF
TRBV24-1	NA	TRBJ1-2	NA	TGTGCCACCAGTGCTCCCTGGGGCCACTATGGCTACACCTTC	CATSAPWGHYGYTF
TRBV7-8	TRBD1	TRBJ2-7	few	TGTGCCAGCAGCTACTGGCCAACAGGGGAAGCGGACTTC	CASSYWPTGEADF
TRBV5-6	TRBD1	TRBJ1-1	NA	TGTGCCAGCAGCTTGGGACAGGGGGAGGAAGCTTTCTTT	CASSLGQGEEAFF
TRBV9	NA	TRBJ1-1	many	TGTGCCAGCAGCGCCGACAGCCAGAACACTGAAGCTTTCTTT	CASSADSQNTEAFF
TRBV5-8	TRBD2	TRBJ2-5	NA	TGTGCCAGCAGCGTGGGACTAGCGGGCCGATCGTACCAAGAGACCCAGTACTTC	CASSVGLAGRSYQETQYF